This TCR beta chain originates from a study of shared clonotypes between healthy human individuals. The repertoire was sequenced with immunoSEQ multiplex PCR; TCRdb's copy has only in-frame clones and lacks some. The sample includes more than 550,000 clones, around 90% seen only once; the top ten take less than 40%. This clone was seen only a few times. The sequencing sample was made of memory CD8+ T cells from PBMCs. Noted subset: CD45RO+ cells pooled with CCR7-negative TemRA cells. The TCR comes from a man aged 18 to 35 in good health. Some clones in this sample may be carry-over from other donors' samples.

The CDR3 here is CASWIGDTQYF. The CDR3 DNA reads TGTGCCAGCTGGATTGGGGATACGCAGTATTTT. This chain connects TRBV7-9 to TRBJ2-3, with D unclear. Germline V gene data show CDR1 as SEHNR and CDR2 as FQNEAQ (reference sequence). This CDR3 spans 11 amino acids. The V and J ends lost 8 bases and 6 bases respectively, with 9 bases between them.